This TCR beta chain is from a study of tumor-infiltrating lymphocytes in localized non-small cell lung cancer. Study background: Tumor tissue and non-adjacent uninvolved lung came from each patient.

Only in-frame clones appear in the TCRdb table, and some are missing; sequencing was by immunoSEQ multiplex PCR. The repertoire holds approximately 12,000 clones, with 65% to 85% as singletons. The receptor was derived from a human donor with non-small cell lung cancer. Material: uninvolved lung tissue not adjacent to the tumor.

The chain's CDR3 is CASSTGSPLTEAFF. The DNA for the CDR3 is TGCGCCAGCTCGACAGGCTCTCCCTTAACTGAAGCTTTCTTT. V and J are TRBV5-1 and TRBJ1-1; possible D gene TRBD1, 6 bases. Germline CDR1 reads SGHRS; CDR2 reads YFSETQ. This CDR3 comprises 14 residues. The V end lost 7 bases, the J end lost 5 bases, and 18 bases lay between the germline ends.